This TCR beta chain was recovered during a study of cytomegalovirus exposure and HLA in healthy donors. Overall study findings and caveats: Specific recognition of CMV antigens was confirmed in vitro for a few chains (all CMV-associated). A link between a missense DCLRE1C variant and TCR beta V- and J-gene trimming emerged from a later analysis. Generally TCR sequences proved uncommon, though certain public TCRs appeared in numerous donors.

As regards this clone: Its antigen is as yet unknown.

PCR involved 60 Vbeta and 13 Jbeta primers. Repertoires were generated with immunoSEQ multiplex PCR, while TCRdb's copy carries only in-frame clones and drops some. The table lists some 120,000 clones, 60% to 75% of them singletons. The germline gives CDR1 GTSNPN, CDR2 SVGIG (reference sequence). The V and J ends lost 2 bases and 8 bases, in that order; junction bases with no gene match: 4. CDR3 size: 14 residues. This sequence joins TRBV30 and TRBJ2-4; 12 nucleotides line up with TRBD1. The receptor's source is a woman aged 45 to 65 in good health and CMV-seropositive. The sample consisted of PBMCs. CDR3 sequence reads: CAWSRDRGPDIQYF. In nucleotides, the CDR3 is TGTGCCTGGAGTCGGGACAGGGGGCCGGACATTCAGTACTTC.